This TCR beta chain was obtained from a study of blood T cell repertoires in COVID-19 (dated by TCRdb to the early 2020s). At the level of the whole study: The collaborator samples originated in the United States, Italy and Spain and spanned the acute and convalescent phases of COVID-19. The prospective study material was composed of cDNA or gDNA derived from T cells, B-cell-depleted T cells, or PBMCs. The dataset comprised deeply sampled blood TCRbeta repertoires from subjects exposed to, actively infected with, or recovered from COVID-19. The repertoires were released in a freely available public database meant as a resource for research on the immune response to SARS-CoV-2. The samples were drawn from the first 160 participants of the ongoing ImmuneRACE study and from 1,254 subjects provided by 6 global collaborators. Sample metadata almost always included a de-identified subject ID, COVID-19 status, age in years and sex. Where available, HLA class I and class II types were obtained from metadata supplied by the sample provider rather than from assay-based typing.

Broader findings and caveats from the paper: How much clinical and demographic metadata was included differed by source and by participant, and the metadata was provided uncurated.

A remark on this clone: It lacks a known antigen. No much larger clone exists at a distance of one base, and base qualities are not known.

TCRbeta CDR3 regions were amplified from genomic DNA by means of the immunoSEQ Assay, a bias-controlled multiplex PCR. In the original analysis: Nucleated cell counts per sample were estimated from amplification of reference gene primers within the assay. To quantify the absolute abundance of each unique TCRbeta CDR3 rearrangement, sequence reads were collapsed and filtered. For each sample, productive Simpson clonality was calculated by taking the square root of Simpson's diversity index across productive rearrangements. TCRdb mirrors the immuneACCESS table, restricted to in-frame sequences. Some clones are absent from its copies; in checked studies, under half trace to an unresolved V gene, and the reason for the others is unknown. The D gene and trimming were derived from the DNA, and the V and J assignments and clone size from that table. This sample has about 110,000 clones in its table, and approximately 81% of those were observed once. The ten largest clones capture more than 4% of the sample.

The collaborating institutions used their own protocols to collect whole blood in K2EDTA tubes. For TCRbeta analysis, collaborators shipped samples in one of three forms: frozen whole blood, isolated PBMCs, or DNA extracted from either of those sample types. The sequence was collected from a human donor in a cohort sampled during active COVID-19. Material: peripheral blood.

The CDR3 here reads CASSQTVYNEQFF. The nucleotide sequence reads TGTGCCAGCAGTCAGACAGTGTACAATGAGCAGTTCTTC. The chain is made from TRBV6-5 and TRBJ2-1; D gene: possibly TRBD1, on 5 matching bases. The CDR3 sequence holds 13 residues, the cysteine and phenylalanine included. Of all the DNA, just the CDR3 is kept, 39 bases in frame from base 1. V and J lose 5 bases and 4 bases, and a span of 9 bases separates them. According to the germline V gene, CDR1 reads MNHEY and CDR2 reads SVGAGI.